The 22 T cell receptor beta chains listed next were all sequenced from one sample in a study of T cells in Graves' hyperthyroidism and ophthalmopathy. TCR beta CDR3 region amplification was performed from RNA transcripts. HTBI primers were used for first-round RT-PCR of the TCR CDR3. TCRdb redid the calling of the multiplex PCR reads with MiXCR, one entry per CDR3 protein. The sample lists roughly 570,000 distinct CDR3 sequences, more than 45% occurring once. Sequenced: peripheral blood or thyroid tissue (not recorded which). The receptors were gathered from a woman aged 18-35 years with Graves' hyperthyroidism.

This chain uses TRBV20-1 with TRBJ2-6; D unresolved. With 1 base removed from V and 14 bases from J, the gap between germline ends came to 0 bases. Per germline, CDR1 DFQATT and CDR2 SNEGSKA (reference sequence). CDR3 length: 8 residues. In DNA, the CDR3 is TGCAGTGCTAGAGTCCTGACTTTC. Amino acid sequence: CSARVLTF.

This clonotype was counted at least ten times. This chain uses TRBV6-5 with TRBJ2-7; D is ambiguous. This CDR3 has 13 amino acids. From germline, CDR1 is MNHEY and CDR2 SVGAGI. Trimming stripped 1 base from V and 3 bases from J, with 7 bases between. The CDR3 reads CASSYLGNYEQYF. In DNA, the CDR3 is TGTGCCAGCAGTTACTTGGGGAACTACGAGCAGTACTTC.

This clonotype was seen repeatedly, ten times or more. The V call is TRBV4-2, the J call TRBJ2-5, with 8 bases identical to TRBD1. Trimming at V came to 1 base and at J to 5 bases, leaving 15 bases not matched to a gene. This CDR3 region has 18 residues. Germline-derived CDR1 and CDR2 are LGHNA and YNFKEQ. The CDR3 region is CASSQGVSRGQAGETQYF. DNA for the CDR3: TGTGCCAGCAGCCAAGGTGTCTCAAGGGGACAGGCGGGGGAGACCCAGTACTTC.

The chain employs TRBV7-9 and TRBJ2-7; 7 nucleotides agree with TRBD1. Germline V lookup: CDR1 SEHNR, CDR2 FQNEAQ (reference sequence). J was trimmed by 5 bases and V by 1 base; bases with no gene match: 5. The CDR3 is made up of 14 amino acids. CDR3 sequence reads: CASSLEGGSDEQYF. The CDR3 DNA is TGTGCCAGCAGCTTAGAAGGGGGCAGCGACGAGCAGTACTTC.

V usage is TRBV7-3 and J usage is TRBJ2-7, with D maybe TRBD1 (6 bases). Germline V gives CDR1 SGHTA, CDR2 FQGTGA. The CDR3 sequence is 14 residues long. V shed 3 bases and J shed 9 bases, with 18 bases lying between them. Written as DNA, the CDR3 is TGTGCCAGCAGCTTGGAGCTTACAGGGAGAGGGCAGTACTTC. It specifies CASSLELTGRGQYF.

V usage is TRBV4-3 and J usage is TRBJ2-5; D gene uncertain. From germline, CDR1 is LGHNA and CDR2 YSLEER. This CDR3 spans 13 amino acids. V lost 0 bases and J lost 4, with 6 bases in between. The CDR3 here is CASSQDWGETQYF. The CDR3 DNA follows: TGCGCCAGCAGCCAAGATTGGGGAGAGACCCAGTACTTC.

The V and J genes are TRBV20-1 and TRBJ2-3; TRBD2 matches 15 bases. Germline V gene lookup returns CDR1 DFQATT and CDR2 SNEGSKA (reference sequence). With 2 bases clipped from V and 5 bases from J, the junction kept 5 bases outside the gene matches. This CDR3 is 16 amino acids long. The CDR3 loop reads CSARRTSGRALDTQYF. The CDR3 bases are TGCAGTGCTAGACGGACTAGCGGGAGGGCCTTAGATACGCAGTATTTT.

This rearrangement joins TRBV20-1 to TRBJ2-1; 12 bases align to TRBD2. Per germline, CDR1 DFQATT and CDR2 SNEGSKA (reference sequence). V gave up 3 bases and J gave up 4 bases; unmatched junction bases: 4. The CDR3 covers 15 residues. The CDR3 loop is CSASGLAGYYNEQFF. The CDR3 bases are TGCAGTGCTAGTGGACTAGCGGGATATTACAATGAGCAGTTCTTC.

In this sample, this clonotype turned up a few times. This chain links TRBV7-9 with TRBJ1-2; no clear D. The germline V and J ends were trimmed by 8 bases and 4 bases, with 17 bases remaining between them. Germline CDR1 and CDR2: SEHNR and FQNEAQ (reference sequence). The CDR3 spans 14 residues. DNA for the CDR3: TGTGCCAGCGGAGGAACTCGGGATAGCTATGGCTACACCTTC. Protein: CASGGTRDSYGYTF.

The count of this clonotype is one. The chain carries TRBV15 and TRBJ2-7; TRBD2 is a possible D gene (5 bases). Germline V gene data show CDR1 as LNHNV and CDR2 as YYDKDF (reference sequence). Trimming removed 4 bases at V and 3 bases at J, with 16 bases between. The CDR3 is made up of 15 amino acids. As DNA, the CDR3 is TGTGCCACCAGCACCTCTAGTGGGGAGAGCTACGAGCAGTACTTC. This gives the protein CATSTSSGESYEQYF.

V and J are TRBV7-9 and TRBJ2-5; the D is unclear. CDR1 is SEHNR, CDR2 FQNEAQ, per germline (reference sequence). The V end was cut by 4 bases, the J end by 0 bases, with 21 bases between. The CDR3 is 18 residues long. The CDR3 region is CASSSDVRHRGNQETQYF. The CDR3 nucleotides are TGTGCCAGCAGCTCCGACGTCCGGCACAGAGGAAACCAAGAGACCCAGTACTTC.

The table lists this clonotype with many counts. V usage is TRBV11-2 and J usage is TRBJ2-7, with D possibly TRBD1 on 6 matching bases. V lost 5 bases and J lost 2, with 16 bases in between. The CDR3 has 15 amino acids. The germline V gene has CDR1 SGHAT and CDR2 FQNNGV. This CDR3 is CASSRGSGDTYEQYF. CDR3 nucleotides: TGTGCCAGCAGCCGTGGGTCAGGGGATACCTACGAGCAGTACTTC.

This clonotype was counted many times. The chain has TRBV19 and TRBJ1-1; D not certain. V shed 5 bases and J shed 1 base, with 11 bases lying between them. This CDR3 spans 14 amino acids. CDR1 is LNHDA and CDR2 is SQIVND in the germline V gene (reference sequence). This CDR3 reads CASSEVAGNTEAFF. CDR3 nucleotide sequence: TGTGCCAGTAGTGAGGTGGCGGGGAACACTGAAGCTTTCTTT.

This clonotype was seen only a few times. The chain combines TRBV18 with TRBJ1-2; TRBD1 agrees at 7 bases. This CDR3 region has 16 residues. The germline gives CDR1 KGHSH, CDR2 LQKENI. Trimming took 1 base from V and 0 from J; bases not matched to a gene: 5. The CDR3 protein is CASSPRGTETNYGYTF. For the CDR3, the DNA is TGTGCCAGCTCACCACGGGGGACAGAAACTAACTATGGCTACACCTTC.

A remark on this clonotype: This may be a read error, as it is one base from a much larger clone. This rearrangement joins TRBV20-1 to TRBJ2-2; D not certain. Germline V gene data show CDR1 as DFQATT and CDR2 as SNEGSKA (reference sequence). This CDR3 is built from 14 residues. CDR3 loop: CSVRDPLGTGELFF. In DNA form, the CDR3 reads TGCAGTGTTAGAGACCCGCTCGGCACCGGGGAGCTGTTTTTT.

The chain combines TRBV10-1 with TRBJ1-2; D is undetermined. The V and J ends lost 7 bases and 5 bases respectively, with 11 bases between them. CDR1 and CDR2 (germline): WNHNN, SYGVQD (reference sequence). The CDR3 loop spans 12 amino acids. The CDR3 loop reads CASNTGQYGYTF. CDR3 sequence (DNA): TGCGCCAGCAACACCGGGCAATATGGCTACACCTTC.

This clonotype has a count of ten or more. J is TRBJ2-5 and V is TRBV6-5; the D gene is possibly TRBD1 (6 bases). The V end was cut by 6 bases, the J end by 1 base, with 18 bases between. Germline V gene data show CDR1 as MNHEY and CDR2 as SVGAGI. This CDR3 has 16 residues. This CDR3 is CASSLIRGQGQETQYF. CDR3 coding DNA: TGTGCCAGCAGCCTAATCAGGGGTCAGGGCCAAGAGACCCAGTACTTC.

This clonotype turned up a few times. V usage is TRBV12-5 and J usage is TRBJ2-7; 7 nucleotides line up with TRBD1. J gave up 3 bases and V 6 bases, and 11 bases lay outside the gene matches. The CDR3 has 15 residues. Germline V gene data show CDR1 as LGHNT and CDR2 as FRNRAP. The CDR3 protein is CASGQTGELSYEQYF. CDR3 nucleotides: TGTGCTAGTGGCCAAACAGGGGAGTTGAGCTACGAGCAGTACTTC.

The chain uses TRBV6-6 and TRBJ2-7; D gene unclear. V lost 2 bases, J lost 9 bases, and 5 bases lay in between. Germline values: CDR1 MNHNY, CDR2 SVGAGI (reference sequence). This CDR3 has 10 residues. The CDR3 loop reads CASSYPRQYF. CDR3 coding DNA: TGTGCCAGCAGTTACCCTCGGCAGTACTTC.

This clonotype occurred once. This chain connects TRBV25-1 to TRBJ2-5, with TRBD1 as a possible D gene (6 bases). V lost 2 bases and J 5 bases, leaving 12 bases between the germline ends. There are 14 residues in the CDR3. Germline V CDR1 and CDR2: MGHDK, SYGVNS. CDR3 sequence reads: CASSEPGDGETQYF. The DNA of the CDR3 is TGTGCCAGCAGTGAACCAGGGGATGGGGAGACCCAGTACTTC.

The gene calls are TRBV10-1 and TRBJ1-5; D call uncertain. The germline gives CDR1 WNHNN, CDR2 SYGVQD (reference sequence). The CDR3 length is 11 residues. Trimming pared 0 bases from V and 11 bases from J, leaving 5 bases between. The CDR3 DNA reads as TGCGCCAGCAGTGAGTCGAAGGCCCAGCATTTT. Translated, it gives CASSESKAQHF.

The genes are TRBV2 and TRBJ2-1; 7 positions agree with TRBD2. This CDR3 has 14 residues. Germline V gives CDR1 SNHLY, CDR2 FYNNEI. V trimming: 7 bases; J trimming: 10 bases; junction bases outside the gene matches: 13. This CDR3 reads CASTSGVNTGEQFF. The CDR3, as DNA: TGTGCCAGCACAAGCGGGGTTAACACCGGGGAGCAGTTCTTC.